This T cell receptor beta chain was profiled in a study of shared clonotypes between healthy human individuals (dated by TCRdb to about 2020). For context, the study as a whole: Three men and two women, aged 18 to 49 years, made up the cohort. Each donor's leukapheresis produced roughly between roughly 0.85 and 9 billion PBMCs. To increase sequencing depth and limit assay-specific biases, TCR repertoire library preparation and sequencing were carried out by different laboratories using diverse techniques. To estimate repertoire size and how much clonotypes are shared between individuals, the study performed deep sequencing of blood TCR repertoires from 4 to 6 healthy adults. For each donor, CD4 naive and CD4 memory were each given three plates, CD8 naive was given two plates, and CD8 memory was given one plate.

Using the deep immunoSEQ assay, TCR CDR3 regions were amplified from genomic DNA by multiplex PCR. For each cell subset, the extracted genomic DNA was distributed evenly across all wells of several immunoSEQ 96-well plates, and each plate served as one replicate. For sorted subsets, each replicate PCR was loaded with roughly 190 ng genomic DNA, equivalent to some 27,000 T cell genomes. The purified libraries were quantified using a Qubit 3.0 fluorometer, sized with a Bioanalyzer 2100, and then quantified again using the KAPA Library Quantification kit. A separate single-read 150-cycle Illumina NextSeq 550 flow cell was used to sequence each immunoSEQ 96-well plate. From the authors' description of their analysis: Because the immunoSEQ output held only junctional sequences and lacked quality scores, the filtering could not match the filtering applied to full-length reads. To assign V/J genes and CDR3, sequences were annotated using PyIR, a Python wrapper for IgBLAST v1.9, with IMGT germline references. Reads with weak V/J assignments (E-value above 1e-6), missing CDR3, stop codons, out-of-frame junctions, or ambiguous translated residues were removed. V3J clonotypes were defined as sequences sharing the same inferred V gene, J gene, and CDR3 amino acid sequence. Percentage overlap between repertoires was computed as shared unique clonotypes divided by the size of the smaller repertoire. Repertoire richness was assessed with RTK rarefaction, the Chao1 estimator, and Recon v2.1 estimates of unobserved clonotypes. OLGA was used to compute generation probabilities for all TCRbeta clonotypes that the gDNA method yielded from a few donors. TCRdb obtained this table from immuneACCESS and retained in-frame rearrangements with V and J assigned. These tables miss some clones; where compared with another copy, unresolved V genes account for less than half of the shortfall, and the remainder is unexplained. V and J calls and clone size are those listed in that table; D and trimming were worked out from the DNA. This sample lists about 2.1 million clones; approximately 94% were detected once. The ten largest clones represent more than 1.5% of the sample.

As to this clone: It lacks a known antigen. The record has no base qualities; no much larger clone is one base away.

CD8 naive samples consisted of CD45RO-negative cells that were positively selected for CCR7, yielding a CD45RA+CCR7+ population without TemRA cells. The donors were healthy, HIV-negative adults with no recently reported acute infections or vaccinations. Every donor was a Caucasian adult residing in Nashville, Tennessee, USA. After blood collection by leukapheresis, PBMCs were isolated using Ficoll-Histopaque density gradient centrifugation and then cryopreserved in the vapor phase of liquid nitrogen. Purity and quantity of every magnetically sorted T cell population were checked by analytical flow cytometry. Genomic DNA was isolated from each sorted fraction and quantified by UV absorbance on a Nanodrop 2000c. V and J lose 2 bases and 5 bases, and a span of 18 bases separates them. From a lookup of the germline V gene, CDR1 and CDR2 are MRHNA and SNTAGT. Including the terminal cysteine and phenylalanine, the CDR3 comprises 17 residues. The only DNA kept is the CDR3, 51 bases in frame from the first base.

The study at large found these results: Estimated clonotype richness was generally larger for naive than for memory subsets. Sampling was limited to blood, and TCR repertoires in tissue likely differ from TCR repertoires in blood. The genetic and exposure-history diversity represented was limited by the small number of donors. Based on pairwise subsampling, the degree of clonotype sharing among donors was expected to be affected by sequencing depth. Compared with non-shared clonotypes, the clonotypes found in all four sorted-subset donors had higher generation probabilities. Sharing across a handful of donors was observed for roughly 5% of naive CD4, under 4% of naive CD8, about 2.3% of memory CD4, and about 0.4% of memory CD8 clonotypes. Incomplete sequencing was indicated by rarefaction of sorted-subset datasets, despite the large sequencing depth.

The sequence was obtained from a man aged 18 to 30 in good health. Some clones in this sample may be carry-over from other donors' samples. The V gene is TRBV6-4 and the J gene is TRBJ1-4; the D gene is perhaps TRBD1, from 6 matching bases. The source material was naive CD8+ T cells from PBMCs. The sample's cell subset or site label is to be understood as: CD45RA+CCR7+. The nucleotide sequence reads TGTGCCAGCAGTGACGACATGCGTAGGGGGTCGAATGAAAAACTGTTTTTT. It translates as CASSDDMRRGSNEKLFF.